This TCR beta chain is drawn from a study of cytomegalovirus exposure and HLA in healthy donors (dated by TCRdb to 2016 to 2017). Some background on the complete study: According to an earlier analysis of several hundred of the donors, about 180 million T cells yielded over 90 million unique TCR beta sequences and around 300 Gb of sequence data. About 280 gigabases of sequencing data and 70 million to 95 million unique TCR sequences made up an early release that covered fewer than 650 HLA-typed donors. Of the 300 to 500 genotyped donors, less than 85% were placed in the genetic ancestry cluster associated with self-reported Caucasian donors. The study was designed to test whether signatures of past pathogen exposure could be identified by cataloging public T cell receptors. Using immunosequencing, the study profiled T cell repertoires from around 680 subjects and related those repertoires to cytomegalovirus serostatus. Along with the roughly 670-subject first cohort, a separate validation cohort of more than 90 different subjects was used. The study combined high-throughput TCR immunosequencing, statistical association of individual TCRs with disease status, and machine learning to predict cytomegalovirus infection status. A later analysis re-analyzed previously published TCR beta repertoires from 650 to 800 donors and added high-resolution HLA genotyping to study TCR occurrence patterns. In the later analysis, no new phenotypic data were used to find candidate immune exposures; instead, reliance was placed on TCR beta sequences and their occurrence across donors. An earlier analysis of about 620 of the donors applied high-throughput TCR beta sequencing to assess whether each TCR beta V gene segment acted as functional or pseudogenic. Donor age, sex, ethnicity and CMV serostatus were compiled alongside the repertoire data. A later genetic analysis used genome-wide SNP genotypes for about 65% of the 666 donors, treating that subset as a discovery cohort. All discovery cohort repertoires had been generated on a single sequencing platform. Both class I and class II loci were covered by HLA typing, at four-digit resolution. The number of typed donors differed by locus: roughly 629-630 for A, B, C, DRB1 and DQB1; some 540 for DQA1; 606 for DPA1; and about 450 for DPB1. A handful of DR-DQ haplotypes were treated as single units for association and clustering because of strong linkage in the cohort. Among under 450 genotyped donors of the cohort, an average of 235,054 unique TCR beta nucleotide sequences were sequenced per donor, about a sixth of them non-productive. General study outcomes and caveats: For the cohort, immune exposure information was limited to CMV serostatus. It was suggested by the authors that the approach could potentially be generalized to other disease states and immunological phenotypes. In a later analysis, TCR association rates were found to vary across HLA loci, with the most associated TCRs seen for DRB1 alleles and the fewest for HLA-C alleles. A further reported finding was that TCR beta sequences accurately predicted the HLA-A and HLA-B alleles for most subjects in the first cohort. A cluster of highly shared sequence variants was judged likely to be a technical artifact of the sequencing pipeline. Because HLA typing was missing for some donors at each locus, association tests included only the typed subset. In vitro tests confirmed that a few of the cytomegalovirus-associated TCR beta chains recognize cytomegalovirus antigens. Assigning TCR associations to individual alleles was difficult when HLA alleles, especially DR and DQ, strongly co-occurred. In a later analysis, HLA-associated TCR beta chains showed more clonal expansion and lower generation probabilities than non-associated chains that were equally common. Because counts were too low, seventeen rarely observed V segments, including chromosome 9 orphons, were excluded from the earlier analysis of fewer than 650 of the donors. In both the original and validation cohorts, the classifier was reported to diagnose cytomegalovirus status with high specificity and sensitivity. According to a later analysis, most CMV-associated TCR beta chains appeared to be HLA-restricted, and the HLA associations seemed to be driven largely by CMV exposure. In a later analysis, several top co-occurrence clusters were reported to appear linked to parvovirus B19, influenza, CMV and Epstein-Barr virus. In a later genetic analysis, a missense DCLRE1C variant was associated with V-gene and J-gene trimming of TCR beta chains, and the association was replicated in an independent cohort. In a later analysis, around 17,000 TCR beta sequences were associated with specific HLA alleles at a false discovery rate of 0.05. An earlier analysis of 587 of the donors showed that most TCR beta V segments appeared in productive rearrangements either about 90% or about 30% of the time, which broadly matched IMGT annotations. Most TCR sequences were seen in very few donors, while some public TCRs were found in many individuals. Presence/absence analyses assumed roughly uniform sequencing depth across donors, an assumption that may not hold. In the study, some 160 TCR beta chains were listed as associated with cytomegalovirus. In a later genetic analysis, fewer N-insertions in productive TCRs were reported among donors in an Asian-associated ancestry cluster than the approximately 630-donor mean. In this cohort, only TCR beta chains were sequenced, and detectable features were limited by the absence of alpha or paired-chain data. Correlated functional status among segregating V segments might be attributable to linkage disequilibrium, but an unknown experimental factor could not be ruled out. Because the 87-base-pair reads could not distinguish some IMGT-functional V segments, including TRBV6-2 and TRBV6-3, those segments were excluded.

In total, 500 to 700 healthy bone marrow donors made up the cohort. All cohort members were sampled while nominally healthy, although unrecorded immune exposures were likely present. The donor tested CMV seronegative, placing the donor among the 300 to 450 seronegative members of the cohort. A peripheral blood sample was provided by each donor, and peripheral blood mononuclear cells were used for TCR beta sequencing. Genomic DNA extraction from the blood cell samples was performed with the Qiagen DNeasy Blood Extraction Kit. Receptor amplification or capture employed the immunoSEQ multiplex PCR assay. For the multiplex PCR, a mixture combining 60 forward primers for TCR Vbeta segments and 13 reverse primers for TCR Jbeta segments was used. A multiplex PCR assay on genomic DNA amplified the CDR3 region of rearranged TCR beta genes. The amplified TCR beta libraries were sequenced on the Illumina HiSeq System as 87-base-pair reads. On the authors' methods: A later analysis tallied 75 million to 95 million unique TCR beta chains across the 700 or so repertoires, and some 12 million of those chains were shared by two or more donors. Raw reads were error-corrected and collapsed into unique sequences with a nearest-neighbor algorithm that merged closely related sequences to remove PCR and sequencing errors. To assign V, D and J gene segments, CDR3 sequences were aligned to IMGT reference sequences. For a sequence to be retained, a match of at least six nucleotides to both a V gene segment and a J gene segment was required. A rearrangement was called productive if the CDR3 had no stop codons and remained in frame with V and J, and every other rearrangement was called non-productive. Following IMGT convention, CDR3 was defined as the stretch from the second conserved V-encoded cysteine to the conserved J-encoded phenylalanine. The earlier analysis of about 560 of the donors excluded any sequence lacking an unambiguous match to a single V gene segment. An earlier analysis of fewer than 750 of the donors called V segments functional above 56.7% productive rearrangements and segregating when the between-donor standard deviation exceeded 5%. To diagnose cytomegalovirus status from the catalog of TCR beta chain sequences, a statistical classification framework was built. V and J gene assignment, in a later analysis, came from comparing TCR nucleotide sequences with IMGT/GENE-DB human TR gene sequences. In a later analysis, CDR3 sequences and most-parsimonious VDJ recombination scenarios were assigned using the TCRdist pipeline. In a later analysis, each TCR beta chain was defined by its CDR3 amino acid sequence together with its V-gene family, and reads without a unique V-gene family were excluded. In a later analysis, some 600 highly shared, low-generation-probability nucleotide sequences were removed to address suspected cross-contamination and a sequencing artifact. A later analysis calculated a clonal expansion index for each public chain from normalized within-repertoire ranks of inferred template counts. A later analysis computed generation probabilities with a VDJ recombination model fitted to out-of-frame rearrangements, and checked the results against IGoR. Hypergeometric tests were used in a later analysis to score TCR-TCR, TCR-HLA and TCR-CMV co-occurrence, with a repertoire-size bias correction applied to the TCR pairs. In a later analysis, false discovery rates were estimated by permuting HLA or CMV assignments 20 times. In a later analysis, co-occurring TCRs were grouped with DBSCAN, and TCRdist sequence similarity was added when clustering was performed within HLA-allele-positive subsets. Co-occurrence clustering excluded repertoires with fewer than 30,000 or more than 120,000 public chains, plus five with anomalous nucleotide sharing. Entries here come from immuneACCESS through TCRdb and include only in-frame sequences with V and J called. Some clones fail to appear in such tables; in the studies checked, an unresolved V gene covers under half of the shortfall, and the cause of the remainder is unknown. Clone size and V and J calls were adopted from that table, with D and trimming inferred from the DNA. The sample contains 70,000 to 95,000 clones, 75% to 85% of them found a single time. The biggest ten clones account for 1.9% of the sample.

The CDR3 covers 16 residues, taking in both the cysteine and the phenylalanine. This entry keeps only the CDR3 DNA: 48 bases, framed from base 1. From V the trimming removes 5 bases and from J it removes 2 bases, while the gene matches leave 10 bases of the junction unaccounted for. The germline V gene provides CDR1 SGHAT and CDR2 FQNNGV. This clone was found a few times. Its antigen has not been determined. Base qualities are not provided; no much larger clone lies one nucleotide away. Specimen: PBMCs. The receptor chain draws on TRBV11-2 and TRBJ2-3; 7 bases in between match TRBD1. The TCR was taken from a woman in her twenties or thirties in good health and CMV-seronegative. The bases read TGTGCCAGCAGCCCGTGGAACAGGGGATACACAGATACGCAGTATTTT. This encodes CASSPWNRGYTDTQYF.